Presented here are 32 T cell receptor beta chains from one specimen sequenced in a study of PD-1 blockade in classical Hodgkin lymphoma. Assay used: immunoSEQ multiplex PCR; TCRdb lists only in-frame clones, some missing. Among 100,000 or so clones listed, around nine tenths were seen once. After autologous stem cell transplantation all patients relapsed, and prior brentuximab vedotin exposure differed between cohorts. Source: peripheral blood mononuclear cells (PBMCs), taken before the second cycle of nivolumab. The receptors stem from a human donor with classical Hodgkin lymphoma.

CDR3 loop: CASSLTGNYEQYF. CDR3 DNA: TGCGCCAGCAGCTTGACAGGGAACTACGAGCAGTACTTC. The chain is built from TRBV5-1 and TRBJ2-7; D perhaps matches TRBD1 (6 bases). Germline CDR1 SGHRS, CDR2 YFSETQ. V was clipped by 1 base and J by 3 bases, with 8 bases between them. The CDR3 sequence is 13 residues long.

The V and J genes are TRBV11-1 and TRBJ2-2; D not certain. The CDR3 has 15 residues. V shed 0 bases and J shed 3 bases, with 8 bases lying between them. CDR1 is SGHAT, CDR2 FQDESV, per germline (reference sequence). As DNA, the CDR3 is TGTGCCAGCAGCTTAGCGAGCTTATACACCGGGGAGCTGTTTTTT. This gives the protein CASSLASLYTGELFF.

Only one count was recorded for this clone. The genes are TRBV7-3 and TRBJ1-5, with 7 positions matching TRBD1. Germline values: CDR1 SGHTA, CDR2 FQGTGA. The CDR3 contains 16 residues. V lost 4 bases and J lost 0; bases outside the gene matches: 6. This CDR3 reads CASSSGQVPSNQPQHF. As DNA, the CDR3 is TGTGCCAGCAGCTCCGGACAGGTCCCTAGCAATCAGCCCCAGCATTTT.

This rearrangement joins TRBV4-2 to TRBJ2-2; TRBD2 agrees at 7 bases. There are 16 residues in the CDR3. Germline V gives CDR1 LGHNA, CDR2 YNFKEQ. Unmatched junction bases numbered 12, after V lost 2 bases and J lost 9 bases. The CDR3 loop is CASSQPEGGSNRELFF. In DNA, the CDR3 is TGTGCCAGCAGCCAACCGGAGGGAGGGTCCAACCGGGAGCTGTTTTTT.

Note on this clone: A junction end diverges from the germline sequence, so it may reflect a read error. The chain employs TRBV30 and TRBJ1-5; D not resolved. CDR1 and CDR2 from the germline V gene are GTSNPN and SVGIG (reference sequence). The CDR3 has 15 amino acids. CDR3 protein: CAWSVPGYSNRPQHF. The CDR3 DNA sequence: TGTGCCTGGAGTGTCCCGGGATATAGCAATCGGCCCCAGCATTTT.

The J gene is TRBJ2-1, the V gene TRBV9, with D possibly called TRBD1 or TRBD2 (6 bases each). The ends were cut back, 3 bases at V and 9 bases at J, with 7 bases in the middle. CDR1 is SGDLS and CDR2 is YYNGEE in the germline V gene. The CDR3 covers 11 residues. The CDR3 sequence is CASSEGGEQFF. CDR3 nucleotides: TGTGCCAGCAGCGAGGGGGGTGAGCAGTTCTTC.

The rearrangement links TRBV27 to TRBJ2-4; TRBD2 matches at 10 bases. Unmatched junction bases numbered 5, after V lost 6 bases and J lost 6 bases. CDR3 length: 14 residues. CDR1 MNHEY and CDR2 SMNVEV come from the germline V gene (reference sequence). The CDR3 sequence: CASSPLAGGNIQYF. In DNA, the CDR3 is TGTGCCAGCAGCCCCTTAGCGGGGGGAAACATTCAGTACTTC.

This clone was detected only once. This rearrangement joins TRBV7-2 to TRBJ1-1; D may be TRBD1 (5 bases). Germline assignment: CDR1 SGHTA and CDR2 FQGNSA. This CDR3 is built from 17 residues. V was pared by 2 bases and J by 4 bases, with 20 bases between. The CDR3 coding sequence is TGTGCCAGCAGCTTACTCCTGGCGGAGGGGCGGGCCACTGAAGCTTTCTTT. Translating it yields CASSLLLAEGRATEAFF.

A single count supports this clone. The J gene is TRBJ2-2, the V gene TRBV7-8; D might be TRBD1 (6 bases). CDR3 length equals 18 residues. Germline V gene data show CDR1 as SGHVS and CDR2 as FQNEAQ. Deletions cut 1 base from V and 1 base from J, with 16 bases between. The CDR3 is CASSLEAWDTLNTGELFF. The CDR3 region has the DNA TGTGCCAGCAGCTTAGAAGCTTGGGACACCTTGAACACCGGGGAGCTGTTTTTT.

The chain joins TRBV4-2 to TRBJ2-7; 7 bases are a match to TRBD1. CDR1 is LGHNA and CDR2 is YNFKEQ in the germline V gene. V was pared by 3 bases and J by 7 bases, with 3 bases of the junction left unmatched. This CDR3 has 12 residues. The CDR3 DNA sequence: TGTGCCAGCAGCCATCAGGGGGAGGAGCAGTACTTC. It codes for CASSHQGEEQYF.

V gene TRBV6-4 combines with J gene TRBJ2-2; 11 nucleotides match TRBD2. CDR1 is MRHNA and CDR2 is SNTAGT in the germline V gene. CDR3 length equals 15 residues. The junction had 2 bases not matched to a gene; V was cut back by 5 bases and J by 3 bases. The CDR3 loop is CASSTSGGDTGELFF. As DNA, the CDR3 is TGTGCCAGCAGTACTAGCGGGGGAGACACCGGGGAGCTGTTTTTT.

The V call is TRBV18, the J call TRBJ2-6; D gene ambiguous. The CDR3 contains 16 residues. Germline V gene lookup returns CDR1 KGHSH and CDR2 LQKENI. V was clipped by 1 base and J by 0 bases, with 7 bases between them. The CDR3 loop reads CASSPRPNSGANVLTF. For the CDR3, the DNA is TGTGCCAGCTCACCACGGCCTAACTCTGGGGCCAACGTCCTGACTTTC.

This clone showed up just once. This chain uses TRBV19 with TRBJ1-3; 7 bases fit TRBD1. V lost 10 bases, J lost 0 bases, and 9 bases stayed unmatched. Germline CDR1 LNHDA, CDR2 SQIVND (reference sequence). The CDR3 extends over 15 amino acids. CDR3 DNA sequence: TGTGCCACTCGGGACAGCCATTTCTCTGGAAACACCATATATTTT. Translation gives CATRDSHFSGNTIYF.

The sample holds one count of this clone. The chain recombines TRBV7-9 with TRBJ1-1; D ambiguous. CDR1 and CDR2 from the germline V gene are SEHNR and FQNEAQ (reference sequence). The CDR3 runs 13 residues. The V and J ends lost 5 bases and 5 bases respectively, with 12 bases between them. In nucleotides, the CDR3 is TGTGCCAGCAGCGCGACGGGTGTAACTGAAGCTTTCTTT. Residues: CASSATGVTEAFF.

This sequence joins TRBV6-5 and TRBJ1-2; D is perhaps TRBD1 (6 bases). This CDR3 has 15 residues. V lost 0 bases, J lost 3 bases, and 11 bases lay in between. CDR1 is MNHEY, CDR2 SVGAGI, per germline. The CDR3 nucleotides are TGTGCCAGCAGTTACTCGACGGGGGCGTACTATGGCTACACCTTC. It translates to CASSYSTGAYYGYTF.

The chain carries TRBV19 and TRBJ1-1, with a possible D match to TRBD1 (5 bases). Deletions cut 7 bases from V and 7 bases from J, with 16 bases between. This CDR3 comprises 13 residues. The V gene's germline CDR1 is LNHDA and CDR2 SQIVND (reference sequence). The CDR3 sequence is CASTPGGSHEAFF. CDR3 DNA: TGTGCCAGTACCCCGGGGGGGAGCCATGAAGCTTTCTTT.

The rearrangement uses TRBV27 and TRBJ2-5, with 7 positions matching TRBD2. Trimming at V came to 5 bases and at J to 1 base, leaving 10 bases not matched to a gene. This CDR3 spans 16 amino acids. CDR1 and CDR2 (germline): MNHEY, SMNVEV (reference sequence). This CDR3 reads CASSPLAGVSQETQYF. The DNA of the CDR3 is TGTGCCAGCAGTCCGCTGGCGGGGGTCTCCCAAGAGACCCAGTACTTC.

V gene TRBV6-1 combines with J gene TRBJ1-5, with D possibly TRBD1 on 5 matching bases. Germline loops: CDR1 MNHNS, CDR2 SASEGT. This CDR3 has 12 amino acids. Written as DNA, the CDR3 is TGTGTCAGTGGGGACGAGGGAAGGACCCAGCATTTT. Translated, it gives CVSGDEGRTQHF.

The chain combines TRBV19 with TRBJ2-1; 14 positions agree with TRBD2. The CDR3 length is 16 residues. The V and J ends lost 7 bases and 8 bases, in that order; junction bases with no gene match: 10. Germline V lookup: CDR1 LNHDA, CDR2 SQIVND (reference sequence). CDR3 in amino acids: CASTGTSGGSVYEQFF. CDR3 in DNA: TGTGCCAGTACGGGGACTAGCGGGGGTAGTGTCTATGAGCAGTTCTTC.

This chain connects TRBV19 to TRBJ2-1; TRBD2 aligns across 11 bases. Losses at the gene ends were 4 bases for V and 3 bases for J; bases not matched to a gene: 5. Germline loops: CDR1 LNHDA, CDR2 SQIVND (reference sequence). The length of the CDR3 is 16 residues. CDR3 amino acids: CASSTLAGGFYNEQFF. CDR3 nucleotide sequence: TGTGCCAGTAGTACCTTAGCGGGGGGGTTCTACAATGAGCAGTTCTTC.

This clone was seen a handful of times. The CDR3 bases are TGTGCCAGCAGCTTCGGGACTATTAACACCGGGGAGCTGTTTTTT. Translation: CASSFGTINTGELFF. This chain joins TRBV5-6 and TRBJ2-2; 7 nucleotides match TRBD2. CDR1 is SGHDT and CDR2 is YYEEEE in the germline V gene. V was clipped by 2 bases and J by 2 bases; unmatched bases: 3. This CDR3 contains 15 residues.

The chain combines TRBV2 with TRBJ2-6, with D hard to call. The CDR3 runs 15 residues. Germline V lookup: CDR1 SNHLY, CDR2 FYNNEI. Trimming stripped 3 bases from V and 1 base from J, with 7 bases between. CDR3 nucleotides: TGTGCCAGCAGTGATGATGGGTCTGGGGCCAACGTCCTGACTTTC. Protein sequence: CASSDDGSGANVLTF. Full variable domain (outside the CDR3, taken from reference TRBV2 and TRBJ2-6): EPEVTQTPSHQVTQMGQEVILRCVPISNHLYFYWYRQILGQKVEFLVSFYNNEISEKSEIFDDQFSVERPDGSNFTLKIRSTKLEDSAMYFCASSDDGSGANVLTFGAGSRLTVL.

This clone was picked up one time. The CDR3 nucleotides read TGTGCCAGCTCCCTAACAGGGGCCAATGAGCAGTTCTTC. Its translation: CASSLTGANEQFF. This chain uses TRBV18 with TRBJ2-1; 7 bases fit TRBD1. With 6 bases clipped from V and 6 bases from J, the junction kept 5 bases outside the gene matches. The CDR3 covers 13 residues. Per the germline V gene, CDR1 is KGHSH and CDR2 is LQKENI. Drawing the rest from reference TRBV18 and TRBJ2-1, the complete variable domain is NAGVMQNPRHLVRRRGQEARLRCSPMKGHSHVYWYRQLPEEGLKFMVYLQKENIIDESGMPKERFSAEFPKEGPSILRIQQVVRGDSAAYFCASSLTGANEQFFGPGTRLTVL.

The chain couples TRBV7-9 to TRBJ2-7; tentatively, D is TRBD1 or TRBD2 (5 bases each). The CDR3 consists of 14 residues. Germline CDR1 and CDR2: SEHNR and FQNEAQ (reference sequence). Trimming removed 2 bases from V and 5 bases from J, with 13 bases in between. CDR3 coding DNA: TGTGCCAGCAGCTTAATCTCAGGGAGCGACGAGCAGTACTTC. Amino acid sequence: CASSLISGSDEQYF.

This chain connects TRBV27 to TRBJ2-7; unclear D gene. The V and J ends lost 0 bases and 6 bases respectively, with 18 bases between them. The length of the CDR3 is 16 residues. Per the germline V gene, CDR1 is MNHEY and CDR2 is SMNVEV (reference sequence). CDR3 in amino acids: CASSLSSMLGSSEQYF. The CDR3 DNA sequence: TGTGCCAGCAGTTTATCCTCAATGTTAGGGTCGAGCGAGCAGTACTTC.

The V call is TRBV2, the J call TRBJ1-6, with TRBD1 matching over 7 bases. CDR3 length: 14 residues. The V segment lost 5 bases and the J segment 4 bases; nucleotides outside the gene matches: 2. CDR1 is SNHLY, CDR2 FYNNEI, per germline. The CDR3: CASSPGQYNSPLHF. DNA of the CDR3: TGTGCCAGCAGTCCGGGACAGTATAATTCACCCCTCCACTTT.

The V call is TRBV30, the J call TRBJ2-7; a weak D match, TRBD1 (6 bases). Germline assignment: CDR1 GTSNPN and CDR2 SVGIG (reference sequence). V was pared by 5 bases and J by 6 bases, with 20 bases between. The CDR3 runs 14 residues. CDR3 region: CAWATGQPIPEQYF. CDR3 bases: TGTGCCTGGGCTACAGGACAGCCAATCCCCGAGCAGTACTTC.

This rearrangement joins TRBV28 to TRBJ2-2; D gene unclear. The CDR3 spans 13 residues. Germline CDR1 and CDR2: MDHEN and SYDVKM. V lost 2 bases to trimming and J lost 1 base, with 2 bases between them. The CDR3 loop is CASSLRNTGELFF. The CDR3 nucleotides are TGTGCCAGCAGTTTAAGGAACACCGGGGAGCTGTTTTTT.

This clone was seen a single time. The chain combines TRBV10-3 with TRBJ1-1; TRBD1 matches at 7 bases. The CDR3 runs 15 residues. CDR1 is ENHRY and CDR2 is SYGVKD in the germline V gene. V lost 3 bases, J lost 8 bases, and 12 bases stayed unmatched. The CDR3 protein is CAISEGFSQGEEAFF. As DNA, the CDR3 is TGTGCCATCAGTGAAGGCTTTAGTCAGGGGGAGGAAGCTTTCTTT.

The rearrangement joins TRBV6-6 to TRBJ1-1; D gene unclear. Germline V CDR1 and CDR2: MNHNY, SVGAGI (reference sequence). The CDR3 consists of 12 residues. V gave up 6 bases and J gave up 5 bases, with 10 bases separating them. CDR3 bases: TGTGCCAGCAGCCCTCCCGCGACTGAAGCTTTCTTT. Encoded protein: CASSPPATEAFF.

This chain uses TRBV6-5 with TRBJ2-3; 8 bases map to TRBD1. The CDR3 has 15 amino acids. In germline, CDR1 is MNHEY, CDR2 SVGAGI. J lost 4 bases, V lost 4 bases, and 7 bases had no gene match. CDR3 DNA: TGTGCCAGCAGTTTAACAGGGGGTGGCGCAGATACGCAGTATTTT. Amino acid sequence: CASSLTGGGADTQYF.

The chain joins TRBV18 to TRBJ2-3, with a tentative D call TRBD2 (6 bases). The length of the CDR3 is 15 residues. CDR1 is KGHSH, CDR2 LQKENI, per germline. The V and J ends lost 2 bases and 3 bases respectively, with 12 bases between them. The CDR3 here is CASSPRVAATDTQYF. CDR3 nucleotide sequence: TGTGCCAGCTCACCAAGGGTAGCGGCGACAGATACGCAGTATTTT. The entire variable domain, with the rest obtained from reference TRBV18 and TRBJ2-3, is as follows: NAGVMQNPRHLVRRRGQEARLRCSPMKGHSHVYWYRQLPEEGLKFMVYLQKENIIDESGMPKERFSAEFPKEGPSILRIQQVVRGDSAAYFCASSPRVAATDTQYFGPGTRLTVL.